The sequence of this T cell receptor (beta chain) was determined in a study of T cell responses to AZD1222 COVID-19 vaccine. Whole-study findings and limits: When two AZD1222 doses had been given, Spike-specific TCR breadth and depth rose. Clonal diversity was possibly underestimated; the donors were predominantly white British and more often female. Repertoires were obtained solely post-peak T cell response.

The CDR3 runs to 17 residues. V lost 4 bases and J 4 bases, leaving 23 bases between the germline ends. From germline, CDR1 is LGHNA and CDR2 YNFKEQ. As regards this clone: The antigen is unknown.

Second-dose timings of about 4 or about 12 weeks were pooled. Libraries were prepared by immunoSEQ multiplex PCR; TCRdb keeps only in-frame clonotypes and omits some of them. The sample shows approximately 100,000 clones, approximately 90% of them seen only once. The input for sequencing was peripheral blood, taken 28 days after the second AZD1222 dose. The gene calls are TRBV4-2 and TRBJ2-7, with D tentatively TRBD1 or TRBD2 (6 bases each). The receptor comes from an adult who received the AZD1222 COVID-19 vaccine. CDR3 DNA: TGTGCCAGCAGCCCGCACCTACGGGGGCGCATACTATACGAGCAGTACTTC. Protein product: CASSPHLRGRILYEQYF.